This entry lists 24 T cell receptor beta chains sequenced from one sample in a study of metastatic and nonmetastatic thyroid tumors. With MiXCR, TCRdb called clones anew from the PCR reads. The table lists several thousand clones, 35% of them singletons. Each patient came to thyroid surgery without any prior treatment (of any kind). The sequencing input was tumor tissue. The receptors shown here come from a female donor with papillary thyroid cancer or a benign thyroid nodule (not recorded which). Some clones in this sample may be carry-over from other donors' samples.

The chain couples TRBV7-8 to TRBJ2-5, with 10 bases matching TRBD1. The CDR3 covers 17 residues. Germline CDR1 reads SGHVS; CDR2 reads FQNEAQ. With 5 bases clipped from V and 3 bases from J, the junction kept 12 bases outside the gene matches. The CDR3 DNA reads TGTGCCAGCAGCCCGAGGGACAGGGGTTATATGGAAGAGACCCAGTACTTC. Translating gives CASSPRDRGYMEETQYF. Full variable domain (missing parts from reference TRBV7-8 and TRBJ2-5): GAGVSQSPRYKVAKRGQDVALRCDPISGHVSLFWYQQALGQGPEFLTYFQNEAQLDKSGLPSDRFFAERPEGSVSTLKIQRTQQEDSAVYLCASSPRDRGYMEETQYFGPGTRLLVL.

Relative to its sample, this clone is large (0.1 to 1%). V is TRBV28 and J is TRBJ2-1; D is unclear. The V gene's germline CDR1 is MDHEN and CDR2 SYDVKM. The CDR3 extends over 12 amino acids. Deletions cut 6 bases from V and 6 bases from J, with 9 bases between. The CDR3 DNA follows: TGTGCCAGCAGCCTTGCCAGCAATGAGCAGTTCTTC. Amino acids: CASSLASNEQFF.

This clone was observed at least ten times. This chain connects TRBV4-1 to TRBJ2-5; TRBD1 matches 8 bases. The CDR3 runs 15 residues. The junction had 6 bases not matched to a gene; V was cut back by 2 bases and J by 4 bases. CDR1 is MGHRA and CDR2 is YSYEKL in the germline V gene. CDR3 amino acids: CASSQSQGAGETQYF. The CDR3 DNA reads TGCGCCAGCAGCCAATCTCAGGGGGCCGGAGAGACCCAGTACTTC.

The chain joins TRBV20-1 to TRBJ2-3; either TRBD1 or TRBD2 may supply D (7 bases each). The germline V gene encodes CDR1 DFQATT and CDR2 SNEGSKA (reference sequence). Trimming removed 6 bases from V and 2 bases from J, with 15 bases in between. The CDR3 is 14 amino acids. CDR3 nucleotides: TGCAGTGCCAGCGGGACAGAAAACACAGATACGCAGTATTTT. Translation gives CSASGTENTDTQYF.

At least ten counts were recorded for this clone. The chain has TRBV20-1 and TRBJ2-3; D is ambiguous. The CDR3 has 13 residues. The V end was cut by 1 base, the J end by 5 bases, with 10 bases between. Germline CDR1 DFQATT, CDR2 SNEGSKA (reference sequence). The chain's CDR3 is CSARGSGVDTQYF. CDR3 bases: TGCAGTGCTAGAGGGTCAGGAGTAGATACGCAGTATTTT.

A few counts support this clone. V usage is TRBV10-1 and J usage is TRBJ2-3, with TRBD2 matching 11 bases. Germline V gene data show CDR1 as WNHNN and CDR2 as SYGVQD (reference sequence). The CDR3 has 15 amino acids. Losses at the gene ends were 6 bases for V and 6 bases for J; bases not matched to a gene: 8. The DNA for the CDR3 is TGCGCCAGCAGCTCGGGGACTAGCGGCGAGGATACGCAGTATTTT. Translating it yields CASSSGTSGEDTQYF.

By sample share, this clone is large. The V call is TRBV19, the J call TRBJ2-3, with D maybe TRBD1 (6 bases). V was trimmed by 10 bases and J by 3 bases, leaving 17 bases between them. The CDR3 has 14 amino acids. CDR1 is LNHDA and CDR2 is SQIVND in the germline V gene (reference sequence). This CDR3 reads CATQPLGGTDTQYF. Here the CDR3 DNA reads TGTGCCACCCAACCCTTAGGGGGAACAGATACGCAGTATTTT.

The V call is TRBV6-5, the J call TRBJ2-5, with TRBD1 matching 7 bases. After removal of 0 bases from V and 4 bases from J, the junction contained 8 bases not matched to a gene. The CDR3 covers 16 residues. In germline, CDR1 is MNHEY, CDR2 SVGAGI. In DNA, the CDR3 is TGTGCCAGCAGTTACTCGATGTCGACAGGGTCAGAGACCCAGTACTTC. This sequence encodes CASSYSMSTGSETQYF.

By its share, this clone is medium-sized (0.01 to 0.1%). The chain employs TRBV30 and TRBJ2-1; 10 nucleotides line up with TRBD2. Germline values: CDR1 GTSNPN, CDR2 SVGIG (reference sequence). V shed 4 bases and J 7 bases; nucleotides not matched to a gene: 13. The CDR3 has 16 amino acids. The CDR3 DNA is TGTGCCTGGAAAGAGGCGACTAGCGGGCGGACGAATGAGCAGTTCTTC. Its protein product is CAWKEATSGRTNEQFF.

The V and J genes are TRBV28 and TRBJ2-3, with D unclear. CDR3 size: 14 residues. The V end was cut by 3 bases, the J end by 6 bases, with 13 bases between. Germline V gene data show CDR1 as MDHEN and CDR2 as SYDVKM. Written as DNA, the CDR3 is TGTGCCAGCAGTTTTGCGGTGGGTGGCGATACGCAGTATTTT. Translating it yields CASSFAVGGDTQYF.

The chain is built from TRBV4-1 and TRBJ1-5; 8 bases fit TRBD1. The V segment lost 0 bases and the J segment 11 bases; nucleotides outside the gene matches: 12. The CDR3 sequence is 16 residues long. Germline V gene lookup returns CDR1 MGHRA and CDR2 YSYEKL. CDR3: CASSQDINRGGWAQHF. The CDR3 DNA reads as TGCGCCAGCAGCCAAGATATTAACAGGGGGGGATGGGCCCAGCATTTT.

This clone was picked up a small number of times. A single base separates this from a much larger clone, so it may be a read error. The chain employs TRBV3-1 and TRBJ2-5; D remains ambiguous. CDR3 length: 13 residues. Per the germline V gene, CDR1 is LGHDT and CDR2 is YNNKEL (reference sequence). The CDR3 sequence is CVSSHWVIETQYF. In DNA form, the CDR3 reads TGTGTCAGCAGCCATTGGGTGATAGAGACCCAGTACTTC.

The CDR3 spells CASSLDKGQGYEQFF. Here the CDR3 DNA reads TGTGCCAGCAGCTTAGATAAGGGACAGGGCTATGAGCAGTTCTTC. The chain carries TRBV7-6 and TRBJ2-1; 9 bases line up with TRBD1. The CDR3 totals 15 residues. The V gene end was trimmed by 1 base and the J gene end by 8 bases; junction bases not matched to a gene: 6. Germline loops: CDR1 SGHVS, CDR2 FNYEAQ.

The rearrangement uses TRBV18 and TRBJ1-3; TRBD1 might be the D (6 bases). Trimming pared 2 bases from V and 5 bases from J, leaving 13 bases between. Looked up from germline, CDR1 is KGHSH and CDR2 is LQKENI. The CDR3 has 15 amino acids. In nucleotides, the CDR3 is TGTGCCAGCTCACCAGCAAACCAGGGGAGAAACACCATATATTTT. Translation: CASSPANQGRNTIYF.

The rearrangement links TRBV20-1 to TRBJ1-2; D may be TRBD1 (6 bases). From germline, CDR1 is DFQATT and CDR2 SNEGSKA (reference sequence). This CDR3 is 12 amino acids long. V lost 6 bases and J lost 3, with 11 bases in between. CDR3 residues: CSAHRVDYGYTF. The CDR3 nucleotides are TGCAGTGCACACAGGGTGGACTATGGCTACACCTTC.

A note on this clone: Compared with germline, one end of the junction differs, possibly owing to a read error. V and J are TRBV10-3 and TRBJ2-1; tentatively, D is TRBD2 (6 bases). Germline loops: CDR1 ENHRY, CDR2 SYGVKD. CDR3 length: 18 residues. DNA of the CDR3: TGTGCCATCAGTGATCCACCGGGAGCCGGTAGATCCTACAATGATCAGTTCTTC. Encoded protein: CAISDPPGAGRSYNDQFF.

This clone was counted between two and nine times. This chain connects TRBV28 to TRBJ1-2; 10 bases align to TRBD1. The CDR3 contains 15 residues. The germline V gene encodes CDR1 MDHEN and CDR2 SYDVKM. The V segment lost 4 bases and the J segment 8 bases; nucleotides outside the gene matches: 10. The CDR3 DNA follows: TGTGCCAGCAGTTCAACGGGACAGGGGACGGGGGGCTACACCTTC. It yields the protein CASSSTGQGTGGYTF.

By its share, this clone is medium-sized. The chain combines TRBV7-3 with TRBJ1-2; D is possibly TRBD1 (5 bases). The CDR3 extends over 13 amino acids. The V and J ends lost 5 bases and 8 bases respectively, with 15 bases between them. Germline CDR1 SGHTA, CDR2 FQGTGA. The CDR3 loop is CASSPSREGGYTF. The CDR3 bases are TGTGCCAGCAGCCCCTCCAGGGAAGGAGGCTACACCTTC.

This clone was observed a few times. With a much larger clone just one base away, this may be a read error. The chain uses TRBV28 and TRBJ1-4; D is ambiguous. V was pared by 2 bases and J by 1 base, with 8 bases between. The germline V gene has CDR1 MDHEN and CDR2 SYDVKM. The CDR3 has 15 residues. The CDR3 nucleotides are TGTGCCAGCAGTTTACTCCGAGAAACTAATGAAAAACTGTTTTTT. Its translation: CASSLLRETNEKLFF.

V usage is TRBV2 and J usage is TRBJ1-3, with 7 bases that match TRBD1. The CDR3 totals 14 residues. Germline CDR1 reads SNHLY; CDR2 reads FYNNEI. The V segment lost 9 bases and the J segment 0 bases; nucleotides outside the gene matches: 5. The CDR3 here is CARNTGDSGNTIYF. For the CDR3, the DNA is TGTGCCAGAAATACAGGGGACTCTGGAAACACCATATATTTT. Filled out from reference TRBV2 and TRBJ1-3, the complete variable domain reads EPEVTQTPSHQVTQMGQEVILRCVPISNHLYFYWYRQILGQKVEFLVSFYNNEISEKSEIFDDQFSVERPDGSNFTLKIRSTKLEDSAMYFCARNTGDSGNTIYFGEGSWLTVV.

The chain recombines TRBV6-1 with TRBJ2-2; 8 nucleotides align to TRBD1. Germline V gene sequence: CDR1 MNHNS, CDR2 SASEGT. The CDR3 has 15 residues. The junction had 5 bases not matched to a gene; V was cut back by 1 base and J by 7 bases. The CDR3 nucleotides are TGTGCCAGCAGTGAAGGGAACAGGGGGTTCGGGGAGCTGTTTTTT. Protein product: CASSEGNRGFGELFF.

The gene calls are TRBV19 and TRBJ2-1; 11 bases line up with TRBD2. There are 17 residues in the CDR3. The germline V gene has CDR1 LNHDA and CDR2 SQIVND (reference sequence). V lost 3 bases and J lost 7; bases outside the gene matches: 11. DNA of the CDR3: TGTGCCAGTAGTATTTGGACCGGGACTAGCGGAGGTAATGAGCAGTTCTTC. The encoded protein is CASSIWTGTSGGNEQFF. Using reference TRBV19 and TRBJ2-1 for the parts outside the CDR3, the full variable domain is DGGITQSPKYLFRKEGQNVTLSCEQNLNHDAMYWYRQDPGQGLRLIYYSQIVNDFQKGDIAEGYSVSREKKESFPLTVTSAQKNPTAFYLCASSIWTGTSGGNEQFFGPGTRLTVL.

The chain has TRBV30 and TRBJ2-7; possible D gene TRBD1, 6 bases. Germline CDR1 and CDR2: GTSNPN and SVGIG (reference sequence). Trimming took 5 bases from V and 6 from J, leaving 20 bases between them. The CDR3 sequence is 14 residues long. CDR3 nucleotide sequence: TGTGCCTGGCTAAGCTTAACAGGGATCGTCGAGCAGTACTTC. Encoded protein: CAWLSLTGIVEQYF.

This clone has at least ten counts. V is TRBV5-4 and J is TRBJ1-3, with TRBD1 matching 7 bases. V shed 3 bases, J shed 3 bases, and the junction held 0 bases outside the gene matches. This CDR3 comprises 13 residues. The germline CDR1 and CDR2 sequences are SGHNT and YYREEE (reference sequence). The CDR3 here is CASSYRGGNTIYF. DNA of the CDR3: TGTGCCAGCAGCTACAGGGGTGGAAACACCATATATTTT.